This T cell receptor (beta chain) originates from a study of blood T cells in healthy people across ages. Study results and caveats: Considered underestimates were the diversity estimates obtained from one million T cells. With age, beta diversity per million T cells declined roughly linearly, significantly by roughly 40. Versus aged donors, long-lived donors had higher diversity and more naive CD4+ cells.

A sample-barcoded 5' primer and a J-beta primer mix were used in a second PCR of roughly 7 to 11 cycles. Unique molecular identifiers of 12 random nucleotides labeled each cDNA. One entry per CDR3 protein, called by TCRdb with MiXCR from the 5' RACE reads. The sample consists of under 700,000 distinct CDR3 sequences, around 24% of them appearing once. Per the germline V gene, CDR1 is SEHNR and CDR2 is FQNEAQ (reference sequence). CDR3 length: 15 amino acids. This clonotype showed up just a few times. Its antigen is still unknown. The same data also went into a second study, on T cells of mothers and their children.

Sequenced material: blood. This chain connects TRBV7-9 to TRBJ2-5; 11 nucleotides agree with TRBD2. The J call may be incorrect, as the DNA end agrees better with TRBJ2-1. This clonotype originated in a boy between 10 and 17 years old in good health. The CDR3 region is CASRHGTSGYNEQFF. The CDR3 nucleotides read TGTGCCAGCAGACACGGGACTAGCGGTTACAATGAGCAGTTCTTC.